This T cell receptor (beta chain) was identified in a study of PD-1 blockade in mismatch repair-deficient tumors. About the research overall: All were previously treated, progressing patients with over 9 mismatch repair-deficient cancer types.

The V end lost 0 bases, the J end lost 2 bases, and 6 bases lay between the germline ends. The CDR3 has 14 amino acids. Germline loops: CDR1 SGHKS, CDR2 YYEKEE (reference sequence). Assay used: immunoSEQ multiplex PCR; TCRdb lists only in-frame clones, some missing. The sample contains under 150,000 clones, about nine tenths of which appear only once. Points on this clone: Its target is not known.

All patients were mismatch repair deficient, assessed by either PCR or immunohistochemistry. Notes on the study in general: After pembrolizumab, tumor-resident clones rose rapidly, then generally contracted before radiologic responses.

This chain links TRBV5-5 with TRBJ1-5; D is uncertain. This TCR came from an adult with mismatch repair-deficient cancer. Specimen: peripheral blood, collected 70 to 73 weeks after starting pembrolizumab. CDR3 coding DNA: TGTGCCAGCAGCTTGGTTGTAGGCAATCAGCCCCAGCATTTT. The encoded protein is CASSLVVGNQPQHF. The whole variable domain, remainder taken from reference TRBV5-5 and TRBJ1-5, is DAGVTQSPTHLIKTRGQQVTLRCSPISGHKSVSWYQQVLGQGPQFIFQYYEKEERGRGNFPDRFSARQFPNYSSELNVNALLLGDSALYLCASSLVVGNQPQHFGDGTRLSIL.